The present entry profiles one T cell receptor (beta chain) with its context. What this receptor recognizes is not known. No qualities accompany the bases; no much larger clone lies one base away. This specimen's time point label, per the study, means: week 3, after first cycle of checkpoint inhibitor. Blood was sampled before treatment (T0) and at week 3 (W3), after the first cycle of checkpoint blockade. Except for a couple of patients with rapid clinical progression, response was assessed 12 weeks after the first infusion by RECIST 1.1; disease control meant complete response, partial response or stable disease. Any patient who had received prior systemic cancer treatment, was on concomitant immunosuppressant therapy or had synchronous other active malignancies was excluded. Bulk PBMC and plasma cell-free DNA were both sequenced for TCR beta so that circulating cells and T cell turnover could be tracked. Lymphoprep and SepMate tubes were used to isolate PBMC from blood, and red cell lysis was then performed. DNA from PBMC and sorted T cell subsets was extracted with QIAamp DNA Blood Mini kits.

These data belong to a study of blood T cell dynamics during melanoma immunotherapy (dated by TCRdb to between 2020 and 2021). As for the study more broadly: Patients had metastatic melanoma and received first-line pembrolizumab or nivolumab plus ipilimumab as standard of care in the United Kingdom. The training cohort was made up of consecutive patients, while a further independent group of patients from the same centre was pooled to form an external validation set. To find early correlates of response, peripheral T cell receptor repertoires were profiled in metastatic melanoma patients before and after one cycle of checkpoint inhibitor therapy.

CDR1 and CDR2, per the germline V gene (reference sequence), are GTSNPN and SVGIG. V is cut by 5 bases and J by 5 bases, and the space between the germline ends is 15 bases. Its CDR3 holds 13 amino acids, cysteine through phenylalanine. CDR3 DNA is the only sequence kept; it has 39 bases, read in frame from the first base. What the study reported, not specific to this receptor: A bifurcated reorganization of the PBMC repertoire at W3, with increased clonality or increased diversity, was observed in patients who later achieved disease control, unlike in progressors. The relatively small sample size was acknowledged as a potential limitation on generalization of the results. The study was unable to establish whether the T cell clones driving the repertoire changes were melanoma-specific or instead reflected general immune activation.

Every bulk PBMC sample had a fixed 350 ng of DNA loaded. TCR beta CDR3 sequences were amplified from genomic DNA with the immunoSEQ TCRb Assay kit following manufacturer instructions. The KAPA Library Quantification Kit for Illumina platforms was used to quantify the pooled libraries by qPCR. Pooled libraries were sequenced on an Illumina NextSeq 500, clustered at about 0.55-1.1 pM. Per the authors' processing: TCR data were analyzed with immunoSEQ ANALYZER and the R LymphoSeq package. A rearrangement efficiency score was calculated as productive divided by the sum of productive and non-productive CDR3 sequences. Within each patient, timepoints were compared pairwise for clonality, measured with the Gini coefficient, and for diversity, measured with the Renyi index at alpha=1. Clonal relatedness, based on an edit distance of 3, and repertoire similarity, based on the Bhattacharyya coefficient, were both computed in LymphoSeq. To classify response, a linear discriminant analysis based on week-3 changes in clonality and diversity was built with the R MASS and caret packages. TCRdb took this table from immuneACCESS and kept in-frame rearrangements with V and J called. Such tables lack part of the clones; where checked against another copy, unresolved V genes explain under half of the gap, and the rest is unexplained. That table is the source of V, J and clone size, and D and trimming were worked out from the DNA. In this sample the table shows about 5,600 clones, approximately 84% of which occur a single time. Approximately 33% of the sample is taken by the ten largest.

The sequenced sample was blood, obtained from a patient treated with checkpoint blockade. This TCR was sampled from a human donor with melanoma. Some clones in this sample may be carry-over from other donors' samples. This chain is built from TRBV30 and TRBJ1-1; TRBD1 might be the D gene, on 6 matching bases. The nucleotide sequence is TGTGCCTGGTTAAACAGGGATCGAACTGAAGCTTTCTTT. It codes for CAWLNRDRTEAFF.